Presented here are 5 T cell receptor beta chains from one specimen sequenced in a study of somatic mutations in cytotoxic T cells in rheumatoid arthritis. Clones were read by immunoSEQ multiplex PCR, and TCRdb kept only the in-frame ones, dropping some. The profile shows 17,000 or so clones, 78% of them singletons. Sequencing was carried out using CD8+ T cells sorted from blood. The receptor source for this set is an adult with rheumatoid arthritis.

This chain joins TRBV5-8 and TRBJ2-4, with 10 bases aligning to TRBD1. CDR3 size: 16 residues. V gave up 6 bases and J gave up 2 bases; unmatched junction bases: 8. Germline CDR1 reads SGHTS; CDR2 reads YDEGEE. The CDR3: CASNTRTGGTKNIQYF. The CDR3 DNA is TGTGCCAGCAACACCCGGACAGGGGGAACCAAAAACATTCAGTACTTC.

The CDR3 reads CASSFRLGETQYF. The DNA of the CDR3 is TGTGCCAGCAGTTTCAGACTAGGAGAGACCCAGTACTTC. This sequence joins TRBV6-6 and TRBJ2-5, with a weak D call TRBD2 (6 bases). This CDR3 contains 13 residues. Germline CDR1 and CDR2: MNHNY and SVGAGI (reference sequence). V was cut by 4 bases and J by 4 bases, with 10 bases left in between.

The chain links TRBV9 to TRBJ1-1; TRBD1 agrees at 9 bases. This CDR3 comprises 13 residues. With V trimmed by 4 bases and J by 4 bases, 2 bases remained unmatched. Germline V gene sequence: CDR1 SGDLS, CDR2 YYNGEE. The DNA of the CDR3 is TGTGCCAGCAGCCCACAGGGGGCCACTGAAGCTTTCTTT. Translated: CASSPQGATEAFF.

A note on this clone: Relative to the germline gene, one junction end is altered; a read error may explain this. The chain is built from TRBV19 and TRBJ1-6; weak D call: TRBD1 (6 bases). Germline-derived CDR1 and CDR2 are LNHDA and SQIVND (reference sequence). CDR3 length: 17 amino acids. This CDR3 reads CASTSGRGLFPNSSLHF. In DNA form, the CDR3 reads TGTGCCAGTACCTCTGGGAGGGGGTTATTCCCTAATTCATCCCTCCACTTT.

The sample holds a few counts of this clone. V is TRBV10-2 and J is TRBJ1-1, with a tentative D call TRBD1 (5 bases). CDR1 WSHSY and CDR2 SAAADI come from the germline V gene. The CDR3 spans 10 residues. V lost 10 bases, J lost 5 bases, and 8 bases lay in between. CDR3 loop: CATQGTEAFF. The CDR3, as DNA: TGCGCCACCCAGGGAACTGAAGCTTTCTTT.